This paragraph covers one T cell receptor beta chain sequence. This receptor's antigen is unknown. No quality values exist for individual bases; no much larger clone is one base distant. The CDR1 and CDR2 encoded by the germline V gene are SNHLY and FYNNEI. Including cysteine and phenylalanine, the CDR3 has 12 amino acids. Only CDR3 DNA remains: 36 bases, in frame from the first base. This record comes from a study of cytomegalovirus exposure and HLA in healthy donors (TCRdb year 2017). Broadly, across the study: An earlier analysis of under 600 of the donors reported approximately 290 Gb of sequence data and 100 million to 140 million unique TCR beta sequences from roughly 180 million T cells. Around 320 gigabases of sequencing data and approximately 80 million unique TCR sequences were included in an early release covering several hundred HLA-typed donors. Of the roughly 400 genotyped donors, over 70% fell in the genetic ancestry cluster associated with self-reported Caucasian donors. The study aimed to test whether cataloging public T cell receptors could reveal signatures of past pathogen exposure. The study used immunosequencing to profile the T cell repertoires of more than 650 subjects and linked those repertoires to cytomegalovirus serostatus. A separate validation cohort of over a hundred different subjects was used in addition to the approximately 700-subject first cohort. High-throughput TCR immunosequencing, statistical association of individual TCRs with disease status, and machine learning were combined to predict cytomegalovirus infection status. A later analysis re-examined previously published TCR beta repertoires from more than 600 donors and added high-resolution HLA genotyping to investigate patterns of TCR occurrence. Rather than using new phenotypic data, the later analysis identified candidate immune exposures from TCR beta sequences and from how often those sequences occurred across donors. An earlier analysis of around 540 of the donors applied high-throughput TCR beta sequencing to assess whether each TCR beta V gene segment acted as functional or pseudogenic. Alongside the repertoire data, information on donor age, sex, ethnicity and CMV serostatus was compiled. Genome-wide SNP genotypes for about 55% of the roughly 670 donors were used in a later genetic analysis, which treated that subset as a discovery cohort. Every discovery cohort repertoire had been produced on one sequencing platform. HLA typing included class I and class II loci at four-digit resolution. The number of donors typed differed by locus, with roughly 620-640 for A, B, C, DRB1 and DQB1, roughly 550 for DQA1, 606 for DPA1, and approximately 470 for DPB1. Roughly 5 DR-DQ haplotypes were treated as single units for association and clustering because of strong linkage in the cohort. On average, 235,054 unique TCR beta nucleotide sequences were sequenced per donor among a few hundred genotyped donors of the cohort, with 15% to 20% of those sequences being non-productive. Study-wide conclusions, independent of this receptor: Specific HLA alleles were associated with more than 15,000 TCR beta sequences at a false discovery rate of 0.05 in a later analysis. According to the authors, the approach could potentially be generalized to other disease states and immunological phenotypes. Sequencing depth was assumed to be roughly uniform across donors in the presence/absence analyses, though that assumption may not hold. Because counts were too low, about 15 rarely observed V segments, including chromosome 9 orphons, were left out of the earlier analysis of approximately 580 of the donors. A later analysis found that TCR association rates varied across HLA loci, with DRB1 alleles showing the most associated TCRs and HLA-C alleles the fewest. A later analysis found that HLA-associated TCR beta chains were more clonally expanded and had lower generation probabilities than equally common non-associated chains. HLA typing was unavailable for some donors at each locus, so association tests used only the typed subset. In vitro tests confirmed that a few of the cytomegalovirus-associated TCR beta chains recognize cytomegalovirus antigens. A cluster of highly shared sequence variants was judged likely to represent a technical artifact of the sequencing pipeline. In both the original and validation cohorts, the classifier was reported to diagnose cytomegalovirus status with high specificity and sensitivity. Broadly in line with IMGT annotations, most TCR beta V segments showed up in productive rearrangements about 87% or about 30% of the time in an earlier analysis of 450 to 750 of the donors. A later analysis found that most CMV-associated TCR beta chains appeared HLA-restricted, with HLA associations seemingly driven largely by CMV exposure. According to a later analysis, parvovirus B19, influenza, CMV and Epstein-Barr virus appeared linked to several top co-occurrence clusters. In this cohort, only TCR beta chains were sequenced, and detectable features were limited by the absence of alpha or paired-chain data. Some IMGT-functional V segments, including TRBV6-2 and TRBV6-3, could not be told apart with the 87-base-pair reads, so those segments were excluded. A further reported finding was that TCR beta sequences accurately predicted the HLA-A and HLA-B alleles for most subjects in the first cohort. A later genetic analysis associated a missense DCLRE1C variant with V-gene and J-gene trimming of TCR beta chains, and an independent cohort replicated the association. Correlated functional status among segregating V segments might reflect linkage disequilibrium, but an unknown experimental factor could not be ruled out. In a later genetic analysis, fewer N-insertions in productive TCRs were reported among donors in an Asian-associated ancestry cluster than the roughly 700-donor mean. Strong co-occurrence of HLA alleles, especially DR and DQ, made assigning TCR associations to individual alleles difficult. While some public TCRs were present in many individuals, most TCR sequences turned up only very rarely across donors. CMV serostatus was the only immune exposure information available for the cohort. The study gave a list of around 170 TCR beta chains associated with cytomegalovirus.

Receptor libraries were prepared by the immunoSEQ multiplex PCR assay. For the multiplex PCR, a mixture combining 60 forward primers for TCR Vbeta segments and 13 reverse primers for TCR Jbeta segments was used. Amplification of the CDR3 region of rearranged TCR beta genes was performed with a multiplex PCR assay on genomic DNA. On the Illumina HiSeq System, the amplified TCR beta libraries were sequenced as 87-base-pair reads. The source study handled its data this way. A later analysis counted tens of millions of unique TCR beta chains across the 666 repertoires, and about 10 million of these chains were shared by at least two donors. Raw reads were error-corrected and collapsed into unique sequences with a nearest-neighbor algorithm that merged closely related sequences to remove PCR and sequencing errors. CDR3 sequences were aligned to IMGT reference sequences to assign V, D and J gene segments. Each retained sequence needed at least a six-nucleotide match to both a V gene segment and a J gene segment. A rearrangement was called productive if the CDR3 had no stop codons and remained in frame with V and J, and every other rearrangement was called non-productive. Following IMGT convention, CDR3 was defined as the stretch from the second conserved V-encoded cysteine to the conserved J-encoded phenylalanine. The earlier analysis of 587 of the donors excluded any sequence lacking an unambiguous match to a single V gene segment. An earlier analysis of several hundred of the donors called V segments functional above 56.7% productive rearrangements and segregating when the between-donor standard deviation exceeded 5%. A statistical classification framework was built to diagnose cytomegalovirus status from the catalog of TCR beta chain sequences. In a later analysis, V and J genes were assigned by comparing TCR nucleotide sequences against IMGT/GENE-DB human TR gene sequences. The TCRdist pipeline was used in a later analysis to assign CDR3 sequences and most-parsimonious VDJ recombination scenarios. In a later analysis, each TCR beta chain was defined by its CDR3 amino acid sequence together with its V-gene family, and reads lacking a unique V-gene family were excluded. A later analysis removed 500 to 650 highly shared, low-generation-probability nucleotide sequences to deal with suspected cross-contamination and a sequencing artifact. For each public chain, a later analysis derived a clonal expansion index from normalized ranks of inferred template counts within each repertoire. In a later analysis, generation probabilities were computed using a VDJ recombination model fitted to out-of-frame rearrangements, and the results were checked against IGoR. In a later analysis, hypergeometric tests were used to score TCR-TCR, TCR-HLA and TCR-CMV co-occurrence, with a repertoire-size bias correction applied to TCR pairs. In a later analysis, false discovery rates were estimated by permuting HLA or CMV assignments 20 times. In a later analysis, co-occurring TCRs were grouped using DBSCAN, and TCRdist sequence similarity was added for clustering within HLA-allele-positive subsets. Co-occurrence clustering excluded repertoires with fewer than 30,000 or more than 120,000 public chains, plus five with anomalous nucleotide sharing. TCRdb obtained this table from immuneACCESS and retained in-frame rearrangements with V and J assigned. These tables miss some clones; where compared with another copy, unresolved V genes account for less than half of the shortfall, and the remainder is unexplained. V, J and clone size were drawn from that table, and D and trimming were deduced from the DNA. Across this sample there are 84,000 or so clones, with approximately 84% seen only once. Roughly 2.3% of the sample is taken by the ten largest.

The cohort comprised around 690 healthy bone marrow donors. Cohort members were all nominally healthy when sampled, although unrecorded immune exposures were likely present. The donor tested CMV seronegative, placing the donor among the 350 or so seronegative members of the cohort. Every donor gave a peripheral blood sample, and the peripheral blood mononuclear cells from that sample were used for TCR beta sequencing. Genomic DNA was extracted from the blood cell samples with the Qiagen DNeasy Blood Extraction Kit. Here the chain combines TRBV2 and TRBJ2-5, and TRBD2 matches 7 of the central bases. The DNA end is more similar to TRBJ2-7, so the J call may be wrong. The receptor comes from a woman aged 50 to 60 in good health and CMV-seronegative. Specimen: PBMCs. CDR3 reads: CASTPSGYEQYF. The base sequence is TGTGCCAGCACGCCTAGCGGCTACGAGCAGTACTTC.